The 9 T cell receptor beta chains below were found in one sample sequenced in a study of T cell responses to AZD1222 COVID-19 vaccine. Clones were sequenced by immunoSEQ multiplex PCR, and TCRdb holds only the in-frame ones, with some missing. In the table there are 95,000 to 110,000 clones, approximately 90% of which are singletons. Here the sequenced sample was peripheral blood, taken on day 0 of AZD1222 vaccination. The receptors derive from an adult in good health.

The V gene is TRBV18, the J gene TRBJ1-5; D is perhaps TRBD1 (5 bases). The length of the CDR3 is 13 residues. CDR1 and CDR2 from the germline V gene are KGHSH and LQKENI. V was trimmed by 2 bases and J by 7 bases, leaving 9 bases between them. CDR3 loop: CASSPGAEQPQHF. DNA of the CDR3: TGTGCCAGCTCACCAGGGGCAGAGCAGCCCCAGCATTTT.

V gene TRBV3-1 (or the pseudogene TRBV3-2) combines with J gene TRBJ2-1; D not resolved. Trimming left V 1 base short and J 4 bases short, with 5 bases between. The CDR3 has 13 amino acids. Looked up from germline, CDR1 is LGHDT and CDR2 is YNNKEL (reference sequence). CDR3 protein: CASSQGRYNEQFF. The DNA of the CDR3 is TGTGCCAGCAGCCAAGGCAGATACAATGAGCAGTTCTTC.

The V gene is TRBV3-1 (or the pseudogene TRBV3-2), the J gene TRBJ2-5, with 8 bases fitting TRBD2. This CDR3 has 13 residues. Per germline, CDR1 LGHDT and CDR2 YNNKEL (reference sequence). Trimming took 4 bases from V and 7 from J; bases not matched to a gene: 5. The CDR3 reads CASSRGLVGTQYF. For the CDR3, the DNA is TGTGCCAGCAGCCGGGGACTAGTGGGGACCCAGTACTTC.

This chain uses TRBV6-5 with TRBJ2-7; possibly TRBD1 for D (8 bases). Trimming pared 6 bases from V and 1 base from J, leaving 16 bases between. The CDR3 runs to 15 residues. Germline V gene lookup returns CDR1 MNHEY and CDR2 SVGAGI. CDR3 protein: CASSYRGGSSYEQYF. For the CDR3, the DNA is TGTGCCAGCAGCTACAGGGGGGGATCATCCTACGAGCAGTACTTC.

The gene calls are TRBV10-3 and TRBJ2-3; 9 bases line up with TRBD2. The germline CDR1 and CDR2 sequences are ENHRY and SYGVKD. With V trimmed by 9 bases and J by 2 bases, 3 bases remained unmatched. CDR3 size: 13 residues. The CDR3 reads CAMSGGNTDTQYF. The CDR3, as DNA: TGTGCCATGAGCGGGGGGAACACAGATACGCAGTATTTT.

V and J are TRBV6-2 or TRBV6-3 and TRBJ2-7; D remains unclear. The CDR3 has 12 amino acids. The V end was cut by 3 bases, the J end by 3 bases, with 6 bases between. The germline V gene has CDR1 MNHEY and CDR2 SVGEGT. The CDR3 region has the DNA TGTGCCAGCAGTTATGGGCGCTACGAGCAGTACTTC. Its translation is CASSYGRYEQYF.

The chain couples TRBV10-3 to TRBJ1-3; TRBD1 matches 7 bases. The CDR3 loop spans 15 amino acids. Trimming took 6 bases from V and 6 from J; bases not matched to a gene: 11. The germline V gene has CDR1 ENHRY and CDR2 SYGVKD. The CDR3 reads CAISRSGQVKNTIYF. The CDR3 nucleotides read TGTGCCATCAGCAGATCCGGACAGGTCAAAAACACCATATATTTT.

This chain connects TRBV11-3 to TRBJ2-2; 10 nucleotides line up with TRBD2. This CDR3 comprises 19 residues. Germline V gene sequence: CDR1 SGHNT, CDR2 YENEEA. The J segment lost 1 base and the V segment lost 2 bases, leaving 10 bases of the junction unmatched. This CDR3 reads CASSLYFGIAGGNTGELFF. The CDR3 bases are TGTGCCAGCAGCTTATATTTCGGGATAGCGGGGGGGAACACCGGGGAGCTGTTTTTT.

This rearrangement joins TRBV6-5 to TRBJ1-4; D is unclear. Between the trimmed V and J ends, which lost 2 bases and 7 bases, there was a span of 8 bases. Germline loops: CDR1 MNHEY, CDR2 SVGAGI. The CDR3 contains 13 residues. DNA for the CDR3: TGTGCCAGCAGTTACCGGCACCCTGAAAAACTGTTTTTT. It specifies CASSYRHPEKLFF.